This T cell receptor (beta chain) appears in the sequencing data of a study of blood T cell repertoires in COVID-19. Profiled with immunoSEQ multiplex PCR; TCRdb holds only in-frame clones, not every one. The top ten hold less than 0.6% of the sample, which has over 150,000 clones, roughly nine tenths seen once. The CDR3 contains 12 residues. Germline CDR1 LNHDA, CDR2 SQIVND (reference sequence). V lost 6 bases and J 5 bases, leaving 10 bases between the germline ends. The TCR comes from a man aged 50 to 60 with acute or convalescent COVID-19. V usage is TRBV19 and J usage is TRBJ1-2; no firm D call. Sequenced: peripheral blood. In nucleotides, the CDR3 is TGTGCCAGTAGGAGATCATCTTATGGCTACACCTTC. Amino acids: CASRRSSYGYTF.